This TCR beta chain was sequenced in a study of shared clonotypes between healthy human individuals. Trimming removed 1 base from V and 1 base from J, with 7 bases in between. Germline CDR1 WSHSY, CDR2 SAAADI. CDR3 length equals 14 residues. The repertoire was sequenced with immunoSEQ multiplex PCR; TCRdb's copy has only in-frame clones and lacks some. This sample carries around 200,000 clones, approximately 61% of them seen once, and the ten largest clones take 8% to 13%. Sample: memory CD4+ T cells sorted from blood. Subset: CD45RA-negative fraction. This TCR came from a man aged 30-40 years in good health. V and J are TRBV10-2 and TRBJ1-1, with a weak D call TRBD1 (5 bases). The CDR3 sequence is CASSEWGENTEAFF. The CDR3 coding sequence is TGCGCCAGCAGTGAGTGGGGGGAGAACACTGAAGCTTTCTTT.